This entry lists 21 T cell receptor delta chains sequenced from one sample in a study of gamma-delta T cells after stem cell transplantation. TCRdb re-identified clones in the RT-PCR reads via CATT. The repertoire consists of 760 or so delta-chain clones, with 2% to 2.5% occurring once and the leading ten covering more than 35%. Sequencing was carried out using gamma-delta T cells. The origin of the receptors is a human donor. It is not recorded whose cells these are; they may come from a transplant donor.

About this clone: This likely came from a read error, as a far larger clone is one base away. This specimen includes other DNA sequences encoding the same CDR3. The V gene is TRDV1, the J gene TRDJ1; 11 bases align to TRDD3. With V trimmed by 2 bases and J by 0 bases, 17 bases remained unmatched. This CDR3 is 21 amino acids long. Germline CDR1 and CDR2: TSWWSYY and QGS. Written as DNA, the CDR3 is TGTGCTCTTGGGGAAGGACTGCCCAGACGACTGGGGGATAGGTACACCGATAAACTCATCTTT. Encoded protein: CALGEGLPRRLGDRYTDKLIF.

Only a few counts were recorded for this clone. TCRdb shows a much larger clone's protein in place of this DNA's translation, and the two differ at residue 8, likely through a read error; the protein shown is translated from the DNA. The rearrangement links TRAV29/DV5 to TRDJ1; D possibly matches TRDD2 or TRDD3 (7 bases each). V was cut by 2 bases and J by 0 bases, with 23 bases left in between. This CDR3 has 18 residues. Germline assignment: CDR1 NSMFDY and CDR2 ISSIKDK. CDR3 in DNA: TGTGCAGCAAGGCCATTCCTACCTGACCTGGGGGACACCGATAAACTCATCTTT. Translation gives CAARPFLPDLGDTDKLIF.

Worth noting for this clone: A single base is all that separates this from a far larger clone, so a read error is likely. This sample includes further DNA sequences coding for the same CDR3. This chain links TRDV2 with TRDJ1, with 11 bases fitting TRDD3. The CDR3 sequence is 20 residues long. Germline V gene lookup returns CDR1 GEAIGNYY and CDR2 EKD. CDR3 amino acids: CACDTVGGGYVNLDTDKLIF. The CDR3 DNA follows: TGTGCTTGTGACACCGTTGGTGGGGGATACGTCAATTTGGACACCGATAAACTCATCTTT.

This clone has a handful of counts. A far larger clone is just one base off, so this is likely a read error. This sample includes further DNA sequences coding for the same CDR3. The V and J genes are TRDV3 and TRDJ2; D is unclear. V lost 0 bases and J lost 2, with 16 bases in between. This CDR3 spans 16 amino acids. Germline CDR1 and CDR2: TVYSNPD and GDNSRS (reference sequence). CDR3 coding DNA: TGTGCCTTTAGTAGGTGGGACACGGGCTTGACAGCACAACTCTTCTTT. Translation gives CAFSRWDTGLTAQLFF. Complete variable domain (other parts from reference TRDV3 and TRDJ2): CDKVTQSSPDQTVASGSEVVLLCTYDTVYSNPDLFWYRIRPDYSFQFVFYGDNSRSEGADFTQGRFSVKHILTQKAFHLVISPVRTEDSATYYCAFSRWDTGLTAQLFFGKGTQLIVEP.

In regard to this clone: A far larger clone lies a single base away; this is likely a read error. This chain links TRDV1 with TRDJ1, with TRDD3 matching over 10 bases. The germline gives CDR1 TSWWSYY, CDR2 QGS. V gave up 5 bases and J gave up 3 bases; unmatched junction bases: 18. This CDR3 has 19 residues. The CDR3 bases are TGTGCTCTTGGGAAACAGGGTCTCCTACTGGGGGATTACGCCGATAAACTCATCTTT. Its protein product is CALGKQGLLLGDYADKLIF.

This clone showed up just a few times. This is likely an artifact of a read error, given a far larger clone one base away. This chain connects TRDV1 to TRDJ1, with TRDD3 matching 8 bases. This CDR3 has 22 residues. The germline V gene has CDR1 TSWWSYY and CDR2 QGS. CDR3 coding DNA: TGTGCTCTTGGGGAGAACGGCCCCCCTCTTTGGTGGGGGATGAGGAACACCTATAAACTCATCTTT. Its protein product is CALGENGPPLWWGMRNTYKLIF.

About this clone itself: A read error is likely here: a far larger clone is one base away. The chain has TRDV1 and TRDJ3; 11 bases map to TRDD3. This CDR3 is built from 23 residues. Germline CDR1 and CDR2: TSWWSYY and QGS. Here the CDR3 DNA reads TGTGCTCTTGGGGAAGGTTGGGGGATACGCTCCCGACCCAGCTCCAGGGACACCCGACAGATGTTTTTC. Protein sequence: CALGEGWGIRSRPSSRDTRQMFF.

Details on this clone: TCRdb's listed protein matches a much larger clone and diverges from this DNA's translation at residue 14, likely through a read error; the protein shown comes from the DNA. This sequence joins TRDV2 and TRDJ1; 11 bases line up with TRDD3. Germline CDR1 and CDR2: GEAIGNYY and EKD. The CDR3 has 20 residues. Trimming took 0 bases from V and 0 from J; bases not matched to a gene: 14. As DNA, the CDR3 is TGTGCCTGTGACACCGTTGGTGGGGGATACGTCAATTTGAACACCGATAAACTCATCTTT. Its protein product is CACDTVGGGYVNLNTDKLIF.

This clone is judged medium-sized. A read error likely explains this, since a far larger clone differs by one base. Additional DNA sequences in this sample encode the identical CDR3. CDR3 in amino acids: CACDTGGIRSWDTRQMFF. CDR3 DNA: TGTGCCTGCGACACCGGGGGGATACGCTCCTGGGACACCCGACAGATGTTTTTC. The V gene is TRDV2, the J gene TRDJ3; 10 bases agree with TRDD3. This CDR3 contains 18 residues. CDR1 is GEAIGNYY, CDR2 EKD, per germline.

A word on this clone: The protein TCRdb lists belongs to a much larger clone and differs from this DNA's translation at residue 4, which points to a read error; the protein shown is made from the DNA. The rearrangement links TRDV2 to TRDJ1, with 11 bases matching TRDD3. The junction had 9 bases not matched to a gene; V was cut back by 4 bases and J by 0 bases. The CDR3 consists of 17 residues. Germline-derived CDR1 and CDR2 are GEAIGNYY and EKD. The CDR3 DNA reads TGTGCCTGTGAAACCCCTGGGGGATACCCTAACACCGATAAACTCATCTTT. Encoded protein: CACETPGGYPNTDKLIF.

Note on this clone: It differs at one base from a far larger clone, so likely a read error. The chain joins TRDV1 to TRDJ1; 10 bases agree with TRDD3. The CDR3 sequence is 20 residues long. Germline V gene lookup returns CDR1 TSWWSYY and CDR2 QGS. CDR3 nucleotide sequence: TGTGCTCTTGGGGAATCGTGTTCCTACTTACTGGGGGATCCCTGCGATAAACCCATCTTT. This encodes CALGESCSYLLGDPCDKPIF.

This clone was detected only a few times. A far larger clone is just one base off, so this is likely a read error. Other DNA sequences in this specimen translate into the identical CDR3. The chain couples TRDV1 to TRDJ1, with a tentative D call TRDD3 (6 bases). CDR3 length: 23 amino acids. Germline CDR1 reads TSWWSYY; CDR2 reads QGS. The CDR3 loop reads CALGEGRPTILGRINVYTDKLIF. For the CDR3, the DNA is TGTGCCCTTGGGGAAGGCCGACCTACTATACTGGGTCGAATTAACGTTTACACCGATAAACTCATCTTT.

In its sample, this clone is large. Other nucleotide sequences in the sample specify the same CDR3. This sequence joins TRDV1 and TRDJ1, with 9 bases aligning to TRDD3. The CDR3 loop spans 20 amino acids. Per germline, CDR1 TSWWSYY and CDR2 QGS. V shed 0 bases and J 3 bases; nucleotides not matched to a gene: 17. This CDR3 reads CALGELRGILGIKGPDKLIF. CDR3 nucleotides: TGTGCTCTTGGGGAACTCCGGGGGATACTTGGGATTAAGGGACCCGATAAACTCATCTTT.

For this clone: TCRdb assigns this DNA the protein of a much larger clone, which departs from its translation at residue 12; this likely reflects a read error, and the protein shown comes from translating the DNA. The rearrangement links TRDV1 to TRDJ1; 7 bases match TRDD3. Per the germline V gene, CDR1 is TSWWSYY and CDR2 is QGS. The CDR3 consists of 21 residues. V was pared by 4 bases and J by 4 bases, with 27 bases of the junction left unmatched. The CDR3 sequence: CALGVLRNYTGVYRRNDKLIF. CDR3 nucleotide sequence: TGTGCTCTTGGGGTCCTCCGTAACTATACTGGGGTATATCGAAGGAACGATAAACTCATCTTT.

For this clone: TCRdb shows a much larger clone's protein in place of this DNA's translation, and the two differ at residue 10, likely through a read error; the protein shown is translated from the DNA. The chain joins TRDV1 to TRDJ1; TRDD3 might be the D (6 bases). Germline assignment: CDR1 TSWWSYY and CDR2 QGS. Trimming removed 0 bases from V and 8 bases from J, with 25 bases in between. This CDR3 is 18 amino acids long. CDR3: CALGELYWYRGTEKKLIF. The CDR3 DNA reads TGTGCTCTTGGGGAACTATACTGGTACCGGGGGACAGAGAAAAAACTCATCTTT.

This clone is deemed medium-sized. Since a far larger clone is one base different, this is likely a read error. The rearrangement joins TRDV2 to TRDJ1; 8 bases fit TRDD3. This CDR3 has 18 amino acids. V was clipped by 9 bases and J by 0 bases; unmatched bases: 20. Germline lookup yields CDR1 GEAIGNYY and CDR2 EKD. CDR3 DNA sequence: TGTGCCCGTGCTCCTGTACTGGGGGGTCCCAAGTACACCGATAAACTCATCTTT. Translated: CARAPVLGGPKYTDKLIF.

This clone was counted only a few times. With a far larger clone one base away, a read error is the likely cause. This sample includes further DNA sequences coding for the same CDR3. This chain uses TRDV1 with TRDJ1; 7 bases are a match to TRDD3. Unmatched junction bases numbered 13, after V lost 3 bases and J lost 0 bases. CDR1 TSWWSYY and CDR2 QGS come from the germline V gene. The CDR3 loop spans 18 amino acids. The CDR3 sequence: CALGEPRGDKKYTDKLIF. CDR3 nucleotides: TGTGCTCTTGGGGAGCCGCGAGGGGATAAAAAGTACACCGATAAACTCATCTTT.

This clone occurred a few times. The protein that TCRdb holds for this DNA derives from a much larger clone and differs from the translated DNA at residue 15, which likely indicates a read error; the protein shown here is translated from the DNA. The chain uses TRDV2 and TRDJ1; 11 nucleotides align to TRDD3. Trimming took 0 bases from V and 4 from J; bases not matched to a gene: 18. Germline-derived CDR1 and CDR2 are GEAIGNYY and EKD. The CDR3 loop spans 20 amino acids. The DNA of the CDR3 is TGTGCCTGTGACACCGTTGGTGGGGGATACGTCAATTTGGACAACGATAAACTCATCTTT. Translating it yields CACDTVGGGYVNLDNDKLIF.

This clone was seen only a few times. This chain uses TRDV1 with TRDJ1; the match to TRDD3 covers 13 bases. This CDR3 is 17 amino acids long. CDR1 and CDR2 from the germline V gene are TSWWSYY and QGS. V lost 7 bases, J lost 5 bases, and 13 bases stayed unmatched. The CDR3 spells CALEVLGDTGLRDKLIF. The CDR3 DNA reads as TGTGCTCTTGAGGTACTGGGGGATACGGGACTAAGAGATAAACTCATCTTT.

This clone was counted only a few times. It is likely a read error: a sequence one base away is far more abundant. The chain combines TRDV1 with TRDJ1; a weak D match, TRDD2 (5 bases). V lost 2 bases to trimming and J lost 2 bases, with 18 bases between them. Germline CDR1 is TSWWSYY and CDR2 is QGS. The CDR3 is 17 residues long. The CDR3 protein is CALGECVPAYVTDKLIF. The CDR3 DNA reads TGTGCTCTTGGGGAATGTGTACCTGCCTACGTGACCGATAAACTCATCTTT.

This clone is medium-sized (0.01 to 0.1%) in the sample. Possible read error: a much larger clone is one base away. The DNA is left out, because the CDR3 cannot be placed on it with certainty; the CDR3 is given as TCRdb lists it. The sample has other DNA sequences that encode this CDR3 too. The rearrangement joins TRDV3 to TRDJ1; the table's D gene call, TRDD3, was not cross checked with the DNA. Both ends counted, the CDR3 spans 16 residues. From germline, CDR1 is TVYSNPD and CDR2 GDNSRS (reference sequence). This chain's CDR3 is CAFGRGSTGGFRKLIF.